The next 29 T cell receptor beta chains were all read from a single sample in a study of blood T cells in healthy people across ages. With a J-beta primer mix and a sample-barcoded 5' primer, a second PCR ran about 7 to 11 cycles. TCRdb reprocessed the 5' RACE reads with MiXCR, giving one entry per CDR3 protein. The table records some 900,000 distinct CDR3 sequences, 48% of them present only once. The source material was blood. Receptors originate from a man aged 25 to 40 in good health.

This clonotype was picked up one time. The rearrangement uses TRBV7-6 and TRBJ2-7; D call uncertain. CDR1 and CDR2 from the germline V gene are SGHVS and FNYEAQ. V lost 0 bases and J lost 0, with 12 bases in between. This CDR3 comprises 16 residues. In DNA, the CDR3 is TGTGCCAGCAGCTTAGCCCCTGGAGCAAGCTCCTACGAGCAGTACTTC. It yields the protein CASSLAPGASSYEQYF.

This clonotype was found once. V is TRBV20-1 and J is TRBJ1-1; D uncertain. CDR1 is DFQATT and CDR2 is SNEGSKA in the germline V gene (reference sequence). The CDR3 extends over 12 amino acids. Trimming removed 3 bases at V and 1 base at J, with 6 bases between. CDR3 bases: TGCAGTGCTAGGGGAAGGAACACTGAAGCTTTCTTT. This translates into CSARGRNTEAFF.

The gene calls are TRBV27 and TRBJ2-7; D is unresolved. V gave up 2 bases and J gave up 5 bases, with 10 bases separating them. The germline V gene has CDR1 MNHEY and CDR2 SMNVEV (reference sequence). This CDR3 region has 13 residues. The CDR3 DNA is TGTGCCAGCAGTTTAAGGATCGGAGACGAGCAGTACTTC. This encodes CASSLRIGDEQYF.

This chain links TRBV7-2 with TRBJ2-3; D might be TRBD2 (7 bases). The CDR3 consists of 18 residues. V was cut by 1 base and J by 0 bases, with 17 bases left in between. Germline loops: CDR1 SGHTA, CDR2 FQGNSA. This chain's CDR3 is CASSLVASGDTSTDTQYF. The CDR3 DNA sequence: TGTGCCAGCAGCTTAGTCGCGAGCGGGGACACTAGCACAGATACGCAGTATTTT.

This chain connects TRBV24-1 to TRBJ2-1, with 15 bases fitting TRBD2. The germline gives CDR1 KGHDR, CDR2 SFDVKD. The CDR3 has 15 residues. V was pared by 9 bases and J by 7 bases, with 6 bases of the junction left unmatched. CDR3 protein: CATAWTSGGANEQFF. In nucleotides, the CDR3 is TGTGCCACCGCCTGGACTAGCGGGGGGGCAAATGAGCAGTTCTTC.

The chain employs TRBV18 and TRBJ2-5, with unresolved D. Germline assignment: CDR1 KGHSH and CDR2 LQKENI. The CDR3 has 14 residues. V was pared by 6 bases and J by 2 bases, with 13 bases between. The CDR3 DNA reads TGTGCCAGCTCGCGTCAGGAAACACAAGAGACCCAGTACTTC. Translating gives CASSRQETQETQYF.

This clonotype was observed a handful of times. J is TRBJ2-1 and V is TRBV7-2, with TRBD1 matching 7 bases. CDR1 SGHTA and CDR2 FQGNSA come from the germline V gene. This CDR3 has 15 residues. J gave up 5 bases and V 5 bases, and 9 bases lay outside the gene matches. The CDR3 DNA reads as TGTGCCAGCAGCCGCACAGACAGGGATAACAATGAGCAGTTCTTC. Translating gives CASSRTDRDNNEQFF.

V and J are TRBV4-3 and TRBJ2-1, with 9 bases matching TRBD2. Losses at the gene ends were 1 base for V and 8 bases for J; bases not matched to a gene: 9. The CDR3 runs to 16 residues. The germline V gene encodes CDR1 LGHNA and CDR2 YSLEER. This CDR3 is CASSQGGRGGVDEQFF. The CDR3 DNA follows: TGCGCCAGCAGCCAAGGCGGGAGGGGGGGTGTGGATGAGCAGTTCTTC.

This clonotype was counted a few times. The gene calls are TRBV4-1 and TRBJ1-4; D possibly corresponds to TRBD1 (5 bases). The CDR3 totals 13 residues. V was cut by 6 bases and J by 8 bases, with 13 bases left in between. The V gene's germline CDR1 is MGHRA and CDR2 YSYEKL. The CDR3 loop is CASRARGEEKLFF. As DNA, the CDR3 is TGCGCCAGCAGAGCAAGGGGCGAAGAAAAACTGTTTTTT.

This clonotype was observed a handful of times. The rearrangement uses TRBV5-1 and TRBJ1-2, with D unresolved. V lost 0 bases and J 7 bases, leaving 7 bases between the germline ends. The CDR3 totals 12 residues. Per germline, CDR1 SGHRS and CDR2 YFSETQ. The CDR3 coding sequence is TGCGCCAGCAGCTTGGAAGAATCTGGCTACACCTTC. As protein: CASSLEESGYTF.

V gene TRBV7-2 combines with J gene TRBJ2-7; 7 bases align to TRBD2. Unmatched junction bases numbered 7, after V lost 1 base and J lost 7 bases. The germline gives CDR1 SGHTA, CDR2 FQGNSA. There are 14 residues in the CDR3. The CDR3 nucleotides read TGTGCCAGCAGCTTAGGCACTAGCGACAATGAGCAGTACTTC. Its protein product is CASSLGTSDNEQYF. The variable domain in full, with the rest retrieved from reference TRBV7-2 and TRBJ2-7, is GAGVSQSPSNKVTEKGKDVELRCDPISGHTALYWYRQSLGQGLEFLIYFQGNSAPDKSGLPSDRFSAERTGGSVSTLTIQRTQQEDSAVYLCASSLGTSDNEQYFGPGTRLTVT.

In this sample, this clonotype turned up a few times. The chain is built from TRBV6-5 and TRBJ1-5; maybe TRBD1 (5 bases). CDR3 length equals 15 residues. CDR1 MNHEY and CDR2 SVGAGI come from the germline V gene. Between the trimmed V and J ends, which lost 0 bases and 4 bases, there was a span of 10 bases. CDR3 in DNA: TGTGCCAGCAGTTACTCTTCAGGGCGGAATCAGCCCCAGCATTTT. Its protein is CASSYSSGRNQPQHF.

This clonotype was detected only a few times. The CDR3 loop reads CATSGGGPISNQPQHF. The DNA of the CDR3 is TGTGCCACCAGTGGGGGTGGACCTATAAGCAATCAGCCCCAGCATTTT. This chain joins TRBV24-1 and TRBJ1-5; D gene uncertain. This CDR3 has 16 residues. Germline CDR1 and CDR2: KGHDR and SFDVKD. Trimming took 5 bases from V and 1 from J, leaving 14 bases between them.

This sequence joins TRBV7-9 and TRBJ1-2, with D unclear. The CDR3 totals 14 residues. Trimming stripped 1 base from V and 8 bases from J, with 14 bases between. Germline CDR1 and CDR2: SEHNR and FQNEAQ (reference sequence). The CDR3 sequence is CASSLDLMKPGYTF. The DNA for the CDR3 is TGTGCCAGCAGCTTAGATCTAATGAAGCCAGGCTACACCTTC. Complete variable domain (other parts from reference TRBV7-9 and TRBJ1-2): DTGVSQNPRHKITKRGQNVTFRCDPISEHNRLYWYRQTLGQGPEFLTYFQNEAQLEKSRLLSDRFSAERPKGSFSTLEIQRTEQGDSAMYLCASSLDLMKPGYTFGSGTRLTVV.

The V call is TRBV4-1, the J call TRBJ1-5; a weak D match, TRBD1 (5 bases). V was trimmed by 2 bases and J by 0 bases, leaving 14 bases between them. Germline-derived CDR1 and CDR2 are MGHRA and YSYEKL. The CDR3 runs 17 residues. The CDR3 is CASSQRVEGYSNQPQHF. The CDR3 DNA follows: TGCGCCAGCAGCCAAAGGGTGGAGGGGTATAGCAATCAGCCCCAGCATTTT.

The CDR3 DNA sequence: TGTGCCAGCAGTCGGCCGGGACAGACCACTGAAGCTTTCTTT. It is translated as CASSRPGQTTEAFF. The rearrangement uses TRBV6-5 and TRBJ1-1, with 7 bases matching TRBD1. The germline V gene encodes CDR1 MNHEY and CDR2 SVGAGI. V lost 5 bases and J lost 4; bases outside the gene matches: 7. This CDR3 spans 14 amino acids.

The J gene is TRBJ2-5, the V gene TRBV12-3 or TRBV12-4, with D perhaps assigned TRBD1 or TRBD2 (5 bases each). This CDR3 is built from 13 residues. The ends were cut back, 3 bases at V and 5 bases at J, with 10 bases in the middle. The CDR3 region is CASSFPGPETQYF. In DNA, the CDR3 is TGTGCCAGCAGTTTTCCGGGACCTGAGACCCAGTACTTC.

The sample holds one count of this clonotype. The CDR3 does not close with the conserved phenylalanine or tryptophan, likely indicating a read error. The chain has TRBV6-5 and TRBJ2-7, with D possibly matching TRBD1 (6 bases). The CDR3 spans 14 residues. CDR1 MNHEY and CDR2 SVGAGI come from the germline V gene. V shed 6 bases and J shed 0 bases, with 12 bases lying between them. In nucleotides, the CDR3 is TGTGCCAGCAGGAGGACAGCGAGCTCCTACGAGCAGTACCTC. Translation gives CASRRTASSYEQYL.

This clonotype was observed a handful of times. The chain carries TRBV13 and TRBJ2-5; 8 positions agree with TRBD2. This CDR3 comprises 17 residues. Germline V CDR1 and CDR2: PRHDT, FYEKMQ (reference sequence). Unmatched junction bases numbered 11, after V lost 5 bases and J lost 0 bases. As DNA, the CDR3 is TGTGCCAGCAGCCTCGGCACTAGCGGCGCTTACCAAGAGACCCAGTACTTC. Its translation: CASSLGTSGAYQETQYF.

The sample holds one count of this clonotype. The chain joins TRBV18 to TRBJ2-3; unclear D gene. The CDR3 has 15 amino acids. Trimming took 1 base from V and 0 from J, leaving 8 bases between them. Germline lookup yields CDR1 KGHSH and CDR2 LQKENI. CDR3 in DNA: TGTGCCAGCTCACCACGGTATACTAGCACAGATACGCAGTATTTT. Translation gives CASSPRYTSTDTQYF.

The CDR3: CASSFMEGALGEQYF. The CDR3, as DNA: TGTGCCAGCAGTTTCATGGAGGGCGCATTGGGCGAGCAGTACTTC. This rearrangement joins TRBV6-2 or TRBV6-3 to TRBJ2-5; D possibly corresponds to TRBD2 (6 bases). The J call is in doubt because the DNA end fits TRBJ2-7 better. Germline CDR1 MNHEY, CDR2 SVGEGT. CDR3 length: 15 amino acids.

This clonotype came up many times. The CDR3, as DNA: TGTGCCAGCAGCTTAGATCTGGGGACCCAGTACTTC. The encoded protein is CASSLDLGTQYF. This sequence joins TRBV7-2 and TRBJ2-3; D gene uncertain. The DNA end lines up better with TRBJ2-5; the J call may be wrong. This CDR3 has 12 amino acids. Germline V gives CDR1 SGHTA, CDR2 FQGNSA.

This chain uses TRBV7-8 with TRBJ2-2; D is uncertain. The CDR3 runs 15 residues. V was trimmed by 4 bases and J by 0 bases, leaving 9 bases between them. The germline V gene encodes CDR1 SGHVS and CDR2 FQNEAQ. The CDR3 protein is CASSSGIANTGELFF. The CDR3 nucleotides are TGTGCCAGCAGCTCCGGAATCGCGAACACCGGGGAGCTGTTTTTT.

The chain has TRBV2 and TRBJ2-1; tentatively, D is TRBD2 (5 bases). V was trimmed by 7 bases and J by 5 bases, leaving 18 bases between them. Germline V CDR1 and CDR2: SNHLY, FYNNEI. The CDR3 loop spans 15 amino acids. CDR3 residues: CASKAAQRINNEQFF. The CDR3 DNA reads TGTGCCAGCAAGGCCGCACAGCGGATTAACAATGAGCAGTTCTTC. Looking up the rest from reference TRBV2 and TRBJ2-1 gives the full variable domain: EPEVTQTPSHQVTQMGQEVILRCVPISNHLYFYWYRQILGQKVEFLVSFYNNEISEKSEIFDDQFSVERPDGSNFTLKIRSTKLEDSAMYFCASKAAQRINNEQFFGPGTRLTVL.

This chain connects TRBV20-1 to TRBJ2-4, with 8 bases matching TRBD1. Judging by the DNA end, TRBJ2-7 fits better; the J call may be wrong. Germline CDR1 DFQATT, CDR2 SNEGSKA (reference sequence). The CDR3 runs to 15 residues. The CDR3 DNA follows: TGCAGTGCTAGGGAAGACAGGGGTCTATTCTACGAGCAGTACTTC. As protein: CSAREDRGLFYEQYF.

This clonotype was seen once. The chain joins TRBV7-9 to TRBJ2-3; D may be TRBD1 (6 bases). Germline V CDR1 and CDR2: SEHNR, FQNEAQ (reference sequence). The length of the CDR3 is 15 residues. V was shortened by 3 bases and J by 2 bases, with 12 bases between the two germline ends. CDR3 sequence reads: CASSFRQASTDTQYF. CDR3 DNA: TGTGCCAGCAGCTTCCGACAGGCCTCCACAGATACGCAGTATTTT.

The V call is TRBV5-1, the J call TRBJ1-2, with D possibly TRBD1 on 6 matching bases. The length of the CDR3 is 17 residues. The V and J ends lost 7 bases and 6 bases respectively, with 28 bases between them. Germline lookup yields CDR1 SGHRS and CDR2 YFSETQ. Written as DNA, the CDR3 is TGCGCCAGCTTCAGTTCATCGGTCTGGGGGGCAGGTAATGGCTACACCTTC. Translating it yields CASFSSSVWGAGNGYTF.

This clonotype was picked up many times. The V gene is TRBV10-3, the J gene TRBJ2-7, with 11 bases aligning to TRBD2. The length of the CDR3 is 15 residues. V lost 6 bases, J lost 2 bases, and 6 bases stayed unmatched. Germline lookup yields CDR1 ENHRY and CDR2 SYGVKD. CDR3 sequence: CAIRDPTSGAYEQYF. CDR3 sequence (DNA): TGTGCCATCAGGGACCCGACTAGCGGGGCCTACGAGCAGTACTTC.

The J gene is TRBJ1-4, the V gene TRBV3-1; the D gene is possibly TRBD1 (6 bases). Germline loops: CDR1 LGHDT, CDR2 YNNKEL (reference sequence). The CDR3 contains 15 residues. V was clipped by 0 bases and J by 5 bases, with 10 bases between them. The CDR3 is CASSQDSQGNEKLFF. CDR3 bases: TGTGCCAGCAGCCAAGATTCGCAGGGGAATGAAAAACTGTTTTTT.